The T cell receptor (beta chain) under discussion was sequenced for a study of T-cell memory formation after mild COVID-19. The CDR3 is made up of 12 amino acids. The V end was cut by 7 bases, the J end by 5 bases, with 11 bases between. Amplification by 5'RACE using constant-segment primers produced TCR alpha and TCR beta cDNA libraries that carried sample barcodes and UMIs. TCRdb re-called the 5' RACE reads with MiXCR, one entry per CDR3 protein. The repertoire holds more than 70,000 distinct CDR3 sequences, with roughly 14% as singletons. This clonotype was counted between two and nine times. The sequence was collected from an adult woman who had mild COVID-19 (a few samples of this study predate the infection). Cell type and time point are not known. This chain uses TRBV12-3 or TRBV12-4 with TRBJ1-1; no definite D call. Sequenced input: PBMCs or a T cell subset sorted from them (not recorded which). CDR3 sequence: CASTSGRTEAFF. The CDR3, as DNA: TGTGCCAGCACCTCGGGTCGGACTGAAGCTTTCTTT.